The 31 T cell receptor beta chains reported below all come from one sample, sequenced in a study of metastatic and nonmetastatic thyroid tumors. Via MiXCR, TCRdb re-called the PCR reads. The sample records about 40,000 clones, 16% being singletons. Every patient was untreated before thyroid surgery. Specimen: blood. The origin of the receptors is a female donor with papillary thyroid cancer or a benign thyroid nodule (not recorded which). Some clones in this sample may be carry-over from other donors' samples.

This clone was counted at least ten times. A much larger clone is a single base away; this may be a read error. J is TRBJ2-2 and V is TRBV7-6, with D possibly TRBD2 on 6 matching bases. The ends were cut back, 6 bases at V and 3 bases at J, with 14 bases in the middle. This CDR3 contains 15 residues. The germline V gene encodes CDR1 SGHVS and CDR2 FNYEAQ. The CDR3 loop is CASSLEGQDTGELFF. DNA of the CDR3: TGTGCCAGCAGTTTGGAGGGCCAGGACACCGGGGAGCTGTTTTTT.

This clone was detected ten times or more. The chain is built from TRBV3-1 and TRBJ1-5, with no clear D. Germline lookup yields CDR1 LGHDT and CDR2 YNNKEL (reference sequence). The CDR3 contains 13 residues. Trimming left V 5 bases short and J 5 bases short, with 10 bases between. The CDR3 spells CASSFRPDQPQHF. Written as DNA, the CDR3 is TGTGCCAGCAGCTTCCGACCCGATCAGCCCCAGCATTTT.

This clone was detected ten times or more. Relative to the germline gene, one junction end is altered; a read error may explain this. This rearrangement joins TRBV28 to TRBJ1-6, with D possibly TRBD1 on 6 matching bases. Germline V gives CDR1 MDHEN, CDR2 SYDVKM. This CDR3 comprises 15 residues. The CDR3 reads CAGSIGTHYNSPLHF. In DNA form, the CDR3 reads TGTGCCGGCAGCATCGGGACACATTATAATTCACCCCTCCACTTT.

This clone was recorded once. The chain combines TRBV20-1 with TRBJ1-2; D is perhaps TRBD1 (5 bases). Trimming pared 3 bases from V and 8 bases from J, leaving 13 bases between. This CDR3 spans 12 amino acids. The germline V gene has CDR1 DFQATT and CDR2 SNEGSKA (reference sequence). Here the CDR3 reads CSASGWGGGYTF. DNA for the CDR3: TGCAGTGCTAGTGGATGGGGGGGAGGCTACACCTTC.

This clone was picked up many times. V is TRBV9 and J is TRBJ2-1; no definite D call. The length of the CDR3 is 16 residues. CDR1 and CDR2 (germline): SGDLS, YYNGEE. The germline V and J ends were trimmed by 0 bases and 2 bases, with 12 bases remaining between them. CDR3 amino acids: CASSVETRSTYNEQFF. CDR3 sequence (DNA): TGTGCCAGCAGCGTAGAAACCCGGAGCACCTACAATGAGCAGTTCTTC.

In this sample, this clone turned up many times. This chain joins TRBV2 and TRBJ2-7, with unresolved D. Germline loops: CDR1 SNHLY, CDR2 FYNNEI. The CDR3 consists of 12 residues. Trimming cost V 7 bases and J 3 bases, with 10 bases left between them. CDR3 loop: CASTTDGYEQYF. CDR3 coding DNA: TGTGCCAGCACCACGGACGGCTACGAGCAGTACTTC.

CDR3 region: CASSYSPLAKNIQYF. For the CDR3, the DNA is TGTGCCAGCAGTTACAGTCCTCTAGCCAAAAACATTCAGTACTTC. V usage is TRBV6-5 and J usage is TRBJ2-4, with D uncertain. This CDR3 spans 15 amino acids. V dropped 2 bases and J dropped 0 bases, with 8 bases sitting between them. CDR1 MNHEY and CDR2 SVGAGI come from the germline V gene.

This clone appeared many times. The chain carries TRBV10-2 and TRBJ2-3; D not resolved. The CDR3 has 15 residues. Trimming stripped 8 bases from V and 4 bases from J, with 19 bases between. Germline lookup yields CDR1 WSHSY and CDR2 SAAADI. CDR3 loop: CASVVNSPTADTQYF. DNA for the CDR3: TGCGCCAGCGTAGTGAATAGCCCGACCGCAGATACGCAGTATTTT.

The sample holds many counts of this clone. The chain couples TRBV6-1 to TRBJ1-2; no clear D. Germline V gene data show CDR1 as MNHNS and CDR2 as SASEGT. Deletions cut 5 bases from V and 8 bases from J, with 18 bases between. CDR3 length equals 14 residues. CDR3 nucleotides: TGTGCCAGCAGTTATGCAGAGGGTGGAGGCGGCTACACCTTC. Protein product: CASSYAEGGGGYTF.

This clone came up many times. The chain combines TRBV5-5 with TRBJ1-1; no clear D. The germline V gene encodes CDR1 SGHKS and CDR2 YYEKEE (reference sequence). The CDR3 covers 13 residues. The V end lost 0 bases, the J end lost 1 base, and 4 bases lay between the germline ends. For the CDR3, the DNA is TGTGCCAGCAGCTTGGGAGGGAACACTGAAGCTTTCTTT. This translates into CASSLGGNTEAFF.

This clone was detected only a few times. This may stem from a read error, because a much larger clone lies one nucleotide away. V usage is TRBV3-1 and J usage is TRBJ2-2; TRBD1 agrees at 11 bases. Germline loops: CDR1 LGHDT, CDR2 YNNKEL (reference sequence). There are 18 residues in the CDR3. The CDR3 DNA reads TGTGCCAGCAGCCGCGACTGGGACAGGGGGAGGAACACCGGGGAGCTGCTTTTT. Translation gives CASSRDWDRGRNTGELLF.

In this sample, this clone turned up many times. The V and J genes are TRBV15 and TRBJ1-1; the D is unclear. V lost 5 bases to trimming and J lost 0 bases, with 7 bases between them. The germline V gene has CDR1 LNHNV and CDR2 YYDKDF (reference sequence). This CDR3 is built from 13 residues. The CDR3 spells CATSSDLNTEAFF. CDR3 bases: TGTGCCACCAGCTCCGACTTGAACACTGAAGCTTTCTTT.

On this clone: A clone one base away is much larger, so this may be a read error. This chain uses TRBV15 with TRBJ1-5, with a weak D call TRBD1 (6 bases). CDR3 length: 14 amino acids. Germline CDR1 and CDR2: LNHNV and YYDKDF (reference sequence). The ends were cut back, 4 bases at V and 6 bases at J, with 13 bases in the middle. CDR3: CATSTGGGPQPQHF. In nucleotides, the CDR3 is TGTGCCACCAGCACAGGAGGGGGGCCTCAGCCCCAGCATTTT. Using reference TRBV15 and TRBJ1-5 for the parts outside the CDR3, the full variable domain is DAMVIQNPRYQVTQFGKPVTLSCSQTLNHNVMYWYQQKSSQAPKLLFHYYDKDFNNEADTPDNFQSRRPNTSFCFLDIRSPGLGDTAMYLCATSTGGGPQPQHFGDGTRLSIL.

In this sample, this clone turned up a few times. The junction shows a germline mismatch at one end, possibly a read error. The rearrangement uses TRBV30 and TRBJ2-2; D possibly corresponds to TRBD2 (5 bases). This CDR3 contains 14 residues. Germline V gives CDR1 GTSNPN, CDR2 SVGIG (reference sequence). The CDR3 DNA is TGTGCCTGGGATAGACATACGAACACCGGGGAGCTTTTTTTT. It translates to CAWDRHTNTGELFF.

The CDR3 DNA follows: TGTGCCAGCAGCCCCCCCCCCCCCGGGACGCAACTCTATGGCTACACCTTC. Translating gives CASSPPPPGTQLYGYTF. The chain is built from TRBV4-2 and TRBJ1-2, with D maybe TRBD1 (5 bases). Per the germline V gene, CDR1 is LGHNA and CDR2 is YNFKEQ. The CDR3 contains 17 residues. V was shortened by 4 bases and J by 4 bases, with 22 bases between the two germline ends.

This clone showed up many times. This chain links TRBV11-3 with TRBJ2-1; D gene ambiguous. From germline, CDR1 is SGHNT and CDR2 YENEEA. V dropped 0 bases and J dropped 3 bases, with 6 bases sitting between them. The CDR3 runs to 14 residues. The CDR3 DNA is TGTGCCAGCAGCTTAGACGGGTACTACAATGAGCAGTTCTTC. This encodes CASSLDGYYNEQFF.

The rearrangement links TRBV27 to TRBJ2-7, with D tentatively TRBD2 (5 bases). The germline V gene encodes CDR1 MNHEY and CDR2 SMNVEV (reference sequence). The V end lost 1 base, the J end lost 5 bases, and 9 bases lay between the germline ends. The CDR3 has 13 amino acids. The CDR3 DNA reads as TGTGCCAGCAGTTTATGTGGGGAGCACGAGCAGTACTTC. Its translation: CASSLCGEHEQYF.

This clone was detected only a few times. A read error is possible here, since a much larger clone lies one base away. Here the CDR3 reads CASSIRVQVYTF. The CDR3 DNA is TGTGCCAGTAGTATAAGGGTCCAAGTCTACACCTTC. The chain joins TRBV19 to TRBJ1-2; D remains ambiguous. The CDR3 has 12 amino acids. CDR1 and CDR2 (germline): LNHDA, SQIVND (reference sequence). Trimming left V 2 bases short and J 10 bases short, with 11 bases between.

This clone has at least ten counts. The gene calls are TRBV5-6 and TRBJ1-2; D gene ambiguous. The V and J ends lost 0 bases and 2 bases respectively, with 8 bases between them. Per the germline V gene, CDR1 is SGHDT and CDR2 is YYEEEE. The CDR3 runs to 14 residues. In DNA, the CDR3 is TGTGCCAGCAGCTTGGGGGCCTTGAACTATGGCTACACCTTC. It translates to CASSLGALNYGYTF.

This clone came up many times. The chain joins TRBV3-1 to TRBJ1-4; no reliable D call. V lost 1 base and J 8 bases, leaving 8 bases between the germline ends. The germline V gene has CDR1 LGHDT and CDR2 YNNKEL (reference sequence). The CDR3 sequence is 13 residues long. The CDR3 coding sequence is TGTGCCAGCAGCCAAGGGGGTAGGGAAAAACTGTTTTTT. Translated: CASSQGGREKLFF.

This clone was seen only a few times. The CDR3 bases are TGTGCCAGCAGTGAAATGGTCAGGGGGAGCACAGATACGCAGTATTTT. Its translation: CASSEMVRGSTDTQYF. The rearrangement uses TRBV6-1 and TRBJ2-3; 7 nucleotides match TRBD1. CDR1 is MNHNS, CDR2 SASEGT, per germline. The ends lost 2 bases at V and 0 bases at J; junction bases unmatched: 5. CDR3 size: 16 residues.

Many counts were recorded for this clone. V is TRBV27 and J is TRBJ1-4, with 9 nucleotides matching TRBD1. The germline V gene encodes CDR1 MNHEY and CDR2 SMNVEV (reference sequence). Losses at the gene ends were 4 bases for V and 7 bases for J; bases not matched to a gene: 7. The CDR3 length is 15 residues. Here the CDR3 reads CASSYRGLIGEKLFF. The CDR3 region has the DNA TGTGCCAGCAGTTACAGGGGGCTTATCGGTGAAAAACTGTTTTTT.

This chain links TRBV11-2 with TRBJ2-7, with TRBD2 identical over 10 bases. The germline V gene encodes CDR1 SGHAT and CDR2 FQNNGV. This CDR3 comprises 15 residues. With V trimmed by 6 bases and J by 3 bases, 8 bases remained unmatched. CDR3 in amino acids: CASSPIGLADYEQYF. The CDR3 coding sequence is TGTGCCAGCAGTCCCATCGGACTAGCGGACTACGAGCAGTACTTC.

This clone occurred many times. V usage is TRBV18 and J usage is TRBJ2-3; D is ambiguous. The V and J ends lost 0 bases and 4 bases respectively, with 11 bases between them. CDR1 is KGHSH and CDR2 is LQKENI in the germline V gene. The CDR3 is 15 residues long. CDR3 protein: CASSPPGRLPDTQYF. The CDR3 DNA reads TGTGCCAGCTCACCACCGGGCAGGTTACCAGATACGCAGTATTTT.

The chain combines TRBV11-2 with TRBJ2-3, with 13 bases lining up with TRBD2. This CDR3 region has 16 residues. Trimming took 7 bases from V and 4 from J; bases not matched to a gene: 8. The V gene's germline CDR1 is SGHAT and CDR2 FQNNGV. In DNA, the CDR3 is TGTGCCAGCATCATACTAGCGGGGGGGTATTCAGATACGCAGTATTTT. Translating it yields CASIILAGGYSDTQYF.

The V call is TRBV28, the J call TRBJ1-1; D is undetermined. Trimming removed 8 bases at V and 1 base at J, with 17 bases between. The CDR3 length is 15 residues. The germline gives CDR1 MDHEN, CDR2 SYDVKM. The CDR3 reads CASGLPGKRNTEAFF. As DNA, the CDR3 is TGTGCCAGCGGTCTCCCGGGTAAGAGGAACACTGAAGCTTTCTTT.

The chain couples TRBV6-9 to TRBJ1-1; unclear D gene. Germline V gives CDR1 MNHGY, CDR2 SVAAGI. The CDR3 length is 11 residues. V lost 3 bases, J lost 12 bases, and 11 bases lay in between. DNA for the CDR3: TGTGCCAGCAGTTACCAGAGGGCCTCTTTCTTT. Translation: CASSYQRASFF.

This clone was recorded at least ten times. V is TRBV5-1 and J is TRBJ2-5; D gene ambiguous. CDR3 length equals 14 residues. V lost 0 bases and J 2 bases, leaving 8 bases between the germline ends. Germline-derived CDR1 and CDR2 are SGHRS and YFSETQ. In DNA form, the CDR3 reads TGCGCCAGCAGCTTGGGGTCCCTACAAGAGACCCAGTACTTC. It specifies CASSLGSLQETQYF.

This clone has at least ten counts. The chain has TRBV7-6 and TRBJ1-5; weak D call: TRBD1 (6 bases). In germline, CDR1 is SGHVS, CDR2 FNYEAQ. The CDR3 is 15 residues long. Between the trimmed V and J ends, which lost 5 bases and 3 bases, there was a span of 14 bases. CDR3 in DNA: TGTGCCAGCAGCGCTTCACAGGGCCTCAATCAGCCCCAGCATTTT. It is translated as CASSASQGLNQPQHF.

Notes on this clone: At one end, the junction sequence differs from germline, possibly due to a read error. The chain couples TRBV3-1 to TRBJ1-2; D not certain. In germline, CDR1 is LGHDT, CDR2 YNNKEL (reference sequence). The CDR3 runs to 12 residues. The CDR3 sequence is CVSSQYQRGYTF. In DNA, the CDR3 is TGTGTCAGCAGCCAATATCAGCGGGGCTACACCTTC.

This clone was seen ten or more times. This chain's CDR3 is CASSVDNSPRYGYTF. Here the CDR3 DNA reads TGTGCCAGCAGCGTAGATAACAGTCCGCGCTATGGCTACACCTTC. This chain uses TRBV9 with TRBJ1-2; D gene uncertain. V lost 0 bases and J lost 4, with 13 bases in between. The CDR3 contains 15 residues. Germline lookup yields CDR1 SGDLS and CDR2 YYNGEE.